This T cell receptor beta chain stems from a study of T cell responses to AZD1222 COVID-19 vaccine. Germline lookup yields CDR1 MNHEY and CDR2 SVGAGI. This CDR3 has 14 amino acids. The V gene end was trimmed by 7 bases and the J gene end by 0 bases; junction bases not matched to a gene: 5. This clone was detected only once. Antigen specificity is unknown. Findings of the study overall: Unmutated variant regions are reportedly the target of nearly half of TCRs that are spike-specific. Repertoire samples came only from after the peak T cell response. The number of AZD1222 recipients seropositive at baseline was only 5 to 7. With two AZD1222 doses given, Spike-specific TCR breadth and depth both rose.

Some clones are missing from TCRdb's copy, which holds only in-frame ones; the method was immunoSEQ multiplex PCR. The sample includes over 150,000 clones, approximately 94% seen only once; the top ten take 1.5% to 2%. The chain carries TRBV6-5 and TRBJ2-7, with 8 bases fitting TRBD2. Sequencing used peripheral blood, obtained 28 days after the second AZD1222 dose. This receptor was taken from an adult who received the AZD1222 COVID-19 vaccine. The CDR3 region is CASNPGGASYEQYF. The CDR3 region has the DNA TGTGCCAGCAACCCCGGGGGGGCCTCCTACGAGCAGTACTTC.